The 19 T cell receptor beta chains given below trace back to one sample, sequenced in a study of cytomegalovirus exposure and HLA in healthy donors. PCR used 60 Vbeta primers and 13 Jbeta primers. Using immunoSEQ multiplex PCR, the repertoire was profiled, and TCRdb retains in-frame clones only, with some absent. In the table there are 150,000 to 190,000 clones, roughly 80% of which are singletons. The specimen was PBMCs. The source of these receptors is a man between 18 and 35 years old in good health and CMV-seronegative.

The count of this clone is one. The chain carries TRBV5-1 and TRBJ1-1; D gene ambiguous. V lost 3 bases and J lost 0, with 9 bases in between. The CDR3 covers 14 residues. Germline-derived CDR1 and CDR2 are SGHRS and YFSETQ. CDR3: CASSWQNVNTEAFF. CDR3 coding DNA: TGCGCCAGCAGCTGGCAGAACGTGAACACTGAAGCTTTCTTT.

The V and J genes are TRBV18 and TRBJ1-2; D may be TRBD1 (5 bases). The CDR3 loop spans 16 amino acids. Germline assignment: CDR1 KGHSH and CDR2 LQKENI. V shed 3 bases and J shed 4 bases, with 18 bases lying between them. CDR3: CASSPGRGEGPYGYTF. The CDR3 DNA sequence: TGTGCCAGCTCACCGGGTAGAGGGGAGGGCCCCTATGGCTACACCTTC.

This chain uses TRBV7-2 with TRBJ1-4; D not resolved. Deletions cut 1 base from V and 0 bases from J, with 6 bases between. The germline V gene has CDR1 SGHTA and CDR2 FQGNSA. There are 15 residues in the CDR3. As DNA, the CDR3 is TGTGCCAGCAGCTTAGGGAGTGCAACTAATGAAAAACTGTTTTTT. This encodes CASSLGSATNEKLFF.

The chain carries TRBV19 and TRBJ2-2; 9 positions match TRBD2. The CDR3 is made up of 17 amino acids. Germline assignment: CDR1 LNHDA and CDR2 SQIVND (reference sequence). Losses at the gene ends were 5 bases for V and 4 bases for J; bases not matched to a gene: 11. Written as DNA, the CDR3 is TGTGCCAGTAGTGTATCCCCGGGACTAGCTGCCACCGGGGAGCTGTTTTTT. Protein: CASSVSPGLAATGELFF. Together with reference TRBV19 and TRBJ2-2, the CDR3 gives the full variable domain: DGGITQSPKYLFRKEGQNVTLSCEQNLNHDAMYWYRQDPGQGLRLIYYSQIVNDFQKGDIAEGYSVSREKKESFPLTVTSAQKNPTAFYLCASSVSPGLAATGELFFGEGSRLTVL.

In this sample, this clone turned up a few times. The CDR3: CASSSSGSFYEQYF. The DNA for the CDR3 is TGTGCCAGCAGTTCTAGCGGGTCGTTCTACGAGCAGTACTTC. V usage is TRBV25-1 and J usage is TRBJ2-7, with 8 bases identical to TRBD2. Germline CDR1 MGHDK, CDR2 SYGVNS. V trimming: 5 bases; J trimming: 3 bases; junction bases outside the gene matches: 6. The CDR3 contains 14 residues.

The chain links TRBV2 to TRBJ2-1; 11 positions match TRBD2. Germline V gene data show CDR1 as SNHLY and CDR2 as FYNNEI. V lost 7 bases and J lost 16; bases outside the gene matches: 9. The CDR3 loop spans 12 amino acids. DNA of the CDR3: TGTGCCAGCACACGGACTAGCGGGTCGGAATTCTTC. Amino acid sequence: CASTRTSGSEFF.

This clone came up a few times. This chain uses TRBV6-1 with TRBJ2-7; 7 bases align to TRBD2. The V gene end was trimmed by 8 bases and the J gene end by 0 bases; junction bases not matched to a gene: 10. This CDR3 has 15 amino acids. Germline V gene data show CDR1 as MNHNS and CDR2 as SASEGT. CDR3 protein: CASEWASGSSYEQYF. DNA of the CDR3: TGTGCCAGCGAATGGGCTAGCGGTAGCTCCTACGAGCAGTACTTC.

V and J are TRBV7-2 and TRBJ2-1; 8 bases match TRBD2. Trimming cost V 3 bases and J 5 bases; bases outside gene matches: 6. The CDR3 is made up of 15 amino acids. Looked up from germline, CDR1 is SGHTA and CDR2 is FQGNSA. CDR3 sequence: CASSLSGRRHNEQFF. For the CDR3, the DNA is TGTGCCAGCAGCTTGAGCGGGAGAAGACACAATGAGCAGTTCTTC.

The gene calls are TRBV4-3 and TRBJ2-5; a possible D gene is TRBD2 (5 bases). Trimming took off 0 bases at V and 4 bases at J, with 12 bases between the two ends. CDR1 and CDR2 from the germline V gene are LGHNA and YSLEER. The CDR3 sequence is 15 residues long. DNA of the CDR3: TGCGCCAGCAGCCAAGAAGAGGGTTTGGGAGAGACCCAGTACTTC. It translates to CASSQEEGLGETQYF.

The chain employs TRBV27 and TRBJ2-5, with 12 bases aligning to TRBD2. V shed 4 bases and J 0 bases; nucleotides not matched to a gene: 3. The CDR3 spans 16 residues. In germline, CDR1 is MNHEY, CDR2 SMNVEV (reference sequence). CDR3 DNA: TGTGCCAGCAGTTCACGGACTAGCGGGAACCAAGAGACCCAGTACTTC. The encoded protein is CASSSRTSGNQETQYF.

The chain uses TRBV21-1 and TRBJ2-1; the D segment call TRBD2 is taken from the table without a DNA check. TRBV21-1 is deemed a pseudogene. CDR3 length: 16 amino acids. The DNA of the CDR3 is TGTGCCAGCAGCAAAGGTGGAGGACTCTGGAGTAATGAGCAGTTCTTC. Translation: CASSKGGGLWSNEQFF.

The V gene is TRBV18, the J gene TRBJ1-5; D gene uncertain. The germline gives CDR1 KGHSH, CDR2 LQKENI. V gave up 3 bases and J gave up 6 bases, with 9 bases separating them. The CDR3 totals 13 residues. CDR3 region: CASSPIRGQPQHF. CDR3 nucleotides: TGTGCCAGCTCACCTATTCGCGGTCAGCCCCAGCATTTT.

The chain is built from TRBV10-3 and TRBJ2-3; the D is unclear. Germline CDR1 and CDR2: ENHRY and SYGVKD. This CDR3 is 12 amino acids long. The V end lost 8 bases, the J end lost 2 bases, and 8 bases lay between the germline ends. CDR3 in amino acids: CAIGGFTDTQYF. The DNA of the CDR3 is TGTGCCATCGGCGGTTTCACAGATACGCAGTATTTT.

The chain uses TRBV4-3 and TRBJ2-3; TRBD2 agrees at 9 bases. Germline V lookup: CDR1 LGHNA, CDR2 YSLEER. Trimming at V came to 0 bases and at J to 3 bases, leaving 4 bases not matched to a gene. The CDR3 contains 16 residues. The CDR3 sequence: CASSQDLRGGTDTQYF. The CDR3 coding sequence is TGCGCCAGCAGCCAAGATCTGCGGGGGGGGACAGATACGCAGTATTTT.

The J gene is TRBJ2-7, the V gene TRBV7-2, with 14 bases aligning to TRBD2. V was pared by 4 bases and J by 8 bases, with 10 bases of the junction left unmatched. Germline loops: CDR1 SGHTA, CDR2 FQGNSA. The CDR3 is 16 amino acids. The CDR3 region has the DNA TGTGCCAGCAGCTCAGTACCCGGACTAGCGGGAGGCAAGCAGTACTTC. The encoded protein is CASSSVPGLAGGKQYF.

The chain links TRBV5-8 to TRBJ2-1; 10 nucleotides match TRBD2. Germline CDR1 and CDR2: SGHTS and YDEGEE. The V gene end was trimmed by 4 bases and the J gene end by 5 bases; junction bases not matched to a gene: 9. The CDR3 is 16 amino acids. Written as DNA, the CDR3 is TGTGCCAGCAGCCCAAACCTAGCGGGAGTCGACAATGAGCAGTTCTTC. Residues: CASSPNLAGVDNEQFF. The full variable domain, completed using reference TRBV5-8 and TRBJ2-1, is EAGVTQSPTHLIKTRGQQATLRCSPISGHTSVYWYQQALGLGLQFLLWYDEGEERNRGNFPPRFSGRQFPNYSSELNVNALELEDSALYLCASSPNLAGVDNEQFFGPGTRLTVL.

The rearrangement uses TRBV27 and TRBJ1-5, with D hard to call. This CDR3 spans 13 amino acids. Trimming shortened V by 5 bases and J by 7 bases, and 12 bases separated the two germline ends. The germline gives CDR1 MNHEY, CDR2 SMNVEV (reference sequence). CDR3 amino acids: CASSLRNLQPQHF. The CDR3 DNA sequence: TGTGCCAGCAGTCTGCGCAACCTCCAGCCCCAGCATTTT.

The V gene is TRBV6-5, the J gene TRBJ2-1; 8 nucleotides agree with TRBD2. The CDR3 length is 15 residues. The junction had 9 bases not matched to a gene; V was cut back by 6 bases and J by 5 bases. Looked up from germline, CDR1 is MNHEY and CDR2 is SVGAGI. CDR3 protein: CASRWFSGVNNEQFF. The CDR3 DNA reads as TGTGCCAGCAGGTGGTTTAGCGGGGTTAACAATGAGCAGTTCTTC.

This chain links TRBV4-1 with TRBJ2-2; 10 nucleotides align to TRBD2. This CDR3 region has 16 residues. After removal of 6 bases from V and 9 bases from J, the junction contained 13 bases not matched to a gene. Germline V lookup: CDR1 MGHRA, CDR2 YSYEKL. CDR3 nucleotide sequence: TGCGCCAGCAGGCTGGGTAGCGGGAGGTCCGTGAGGGAGCTGTTTTTT. Translation: CASRLGSGRSVRELFF.